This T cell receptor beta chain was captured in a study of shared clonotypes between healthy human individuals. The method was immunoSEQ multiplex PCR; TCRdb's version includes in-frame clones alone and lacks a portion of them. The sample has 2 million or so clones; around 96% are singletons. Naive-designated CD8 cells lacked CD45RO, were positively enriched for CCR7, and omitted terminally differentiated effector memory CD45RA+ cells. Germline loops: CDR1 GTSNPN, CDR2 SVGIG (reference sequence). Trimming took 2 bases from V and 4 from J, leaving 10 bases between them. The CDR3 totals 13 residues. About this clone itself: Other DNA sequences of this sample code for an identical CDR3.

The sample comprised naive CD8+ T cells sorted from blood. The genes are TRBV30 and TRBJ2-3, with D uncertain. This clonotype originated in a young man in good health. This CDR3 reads CAWSRVAADTQYF. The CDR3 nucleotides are TGTGCCTGGAGTCGGGTAGCCGCAGATACGCAGTATTTT.